A selection of T cell receptor beta chains follows, all from one sample in a study of identical twins. TCRdb re-called the 5' RACE reads with MiXCR, one entry per CDR3 protein. The data contain 500,000 to 600,000 distinct CDR3 sequences, approximately 22% of them singletons. The same data also contributed to another study, on T cells expressing NK-cell markers.

Sequencing used CD4+ T cells sorted from blood. The receptors shown here come from a woman under 30 in good health. The CDR3 runs from the conserved cysteine through the conserved F or W. Each record gives: J gene, V gene, CDR3 protein.

J: TRBJ2-1; V: TRBV7-2; CDR3: CASSLTGGGGNEQFF
J: TRBJ2-3; V: TRBV29-1; CDR3: CSVDRSGQRFGTQYF
J: TRBJ1-1; V: TRBV9; CDR3: CASSPSLNTEAFF
J: TRBJ1-6; V: TRBV6-1; CDR3: CASSLEAGSPLHF
J: TRBJ2-3; V: TRBV6-1; CDR3: CASSEQRLTDTQYF
J: TRBJ1-2; V: TRBV4-2; CDR3: CASEGRNYGYTF
J: TRBJ2-5; V: TRBV5-1; CDR3: CASSRFGQGEEETQYF
J: TRBJ2-5; V: TRBV20-1; CDR3: CSAREGTVYRTQYF
J: TRBJ2-4; V: TRBV5-5; CDR3: CASSLVGGSILHIQYF
J: TRBJ2-7; V: TRBV7-9; CDR3: CASSPRDLWYEQYF
J: TRBJ1-1; V: TRBV7-9; CDR3: CASSLALDRAKRAFF
J: TRBJ2-1; V: TRBV3-1; CDR3: CASSHWGSGSQFNEQFF
J: TRBJ2-7; V: TRBV21-1; CDR3: CASSTSCGPFYEQYF
J: TRBJ2-5; V: TRBV6-2/TRBV6-3; CDR3: CASSHPTGLQETQYF
J: TRBJ2-3; V: TRBV7-2; CDR3: CASSLGGYTDTQYF
J: TRBJ2-5; V: TRBV20-1; CDR3: CSACTVARPQYF
J: TRBJ1-2; V: TRBV6-5; CDR3: CASRQGWNGYTF
J: TRBJ1-3; V: TRBV5-7; CDR3: CASSPLGVGGRNTIYF
J: TRBJ1-5; V: TRBV12-3/TRBV12-4; CDR3: CASSRAQGQPQHF
J: TRBJ2-3; V: TRBV20-1; CDR3: CSAPDSGAGSTDTQYF
J: TRBJ2-1; V: TRBV29-1; CDR3: CSVDSGTGPAEQFF
J: TRBJ2-4; V: TRBV20-1; CDR3: CSASRTSSNIQYF
J: TRBJ2-5; V: TRBV20-1; CDR3: CSARGGQGGISETQYF
J: TRBJ2-1; V: TRBV20-1; CDR3: CSARDPGANEQFF
J: TRBJ2-7; V: TRBV7-2; CDR3: CASKNDRVAAEQYF
J: TRBJ2-5; V: TRBV20-1; CDR3: CSARQPGTAKETQYF
J: TRBJ2-4; V: TRBV5-1; CDR3: CASSLAPSGENIQYF
J: TRBJ1-1; V: TRBV27; CDR3: CASSSPELGAEAFF
J: TRBJ2-7; V: TRBV20-1; CDR3: CSARPIIYEQYF
J: TRBJ2-1; V: TRBV20-1; CDR3: CSATGWGGEQFF
J: TRBJ2-1; V: TRBV24-1; CDR3: CATSASQGYNEQFF
J: TRBJ2-3; V: TRBV5-6; CDR3: CACRVTDTQYF
J: TRBJ2-1; V: TRBV20-1; CDR3: CSARDRWELAVDNEQFF
J: TRBJ1-6; V: TRBV7-2; CDR3: CASTLYRGDNSPLHF
J: TRBJ2-3; V: TRBV5-1; CDR3: CASSPGLAGNTDTQYF
J: TRBJ2-3; V: TRBV7-2; CDR3: CASSLYREFSSTDTQYF
J: TRBJ2-1; V: TRBV6-5; CDR3: CASSYSIGGVAGLKNEQFF
J: TRBJ2-1; V: TRBV7-2; CDR3: CASSLGANLNEQFF
J: TRBJ2-7; V: TRBV10-3; CDR3: CAIRTGTDLSYEQYF
J: TRBJ1-1; V: TRBV7-9; CDR3: CASSLVGETEAFF
J: TRBJ2-3; V: TRBV15; CDR3: CATSRVRDRRDF
J: TRBJ2-7; V: TRBV6-1; CDR3: CASSVELGGHVPDEQYF
J: TRBJ1-4; V: TRBV5-1; CDR3: CASSRGQGVNEKLFF
J: TRBJ2-7; V: TRBV4-3; CDR3: CASSQGLRVNEQYF
J: TRBJ2-3; V: TRBV7-2; CDR3: CASSTITDTQYF
J: TRBJ2-1; V: TRBV3-1; CDR3: CASSHPGAPDTRLNEQFF
J: TRBJ2-7; V: TRBV20-1; CDR3: CSARVDGGGYEQYF
J: TRBJ1-3; V: TRBV6-6; CDR3: CARTGRSGNTIYF
J: TRBJ1-2; V: TRBV6-1; CDR3: CASSRTRAEGYTF